This T cell receptor (beta chain) was obtained from a study of cytomegalovirus exposure and HLA in healthy donors. Study-level findings and limits: Among immune exposure information, only CMV serostatus was available. In a later analysis, donors in an Asian-associated ancestry cluster reportedly had fewer N-insertions in productive TCRs than the cohort mean. The authors confirmed in vitro that a few CMV-associated chains were specific for CMV antigens. By a later analysis, the bulk of CMV-associated TCR beta chains appeared HLA-restricted.

Germline trimming cut 1 base from V and 0 bases from J; bases unmatched to any gene: 2. CDR1 and CDR2 (germline): SGHNT, YENEEA. The CDR3 sequence is 16 residues long. Turning to this clone: Its cognate antigen is unknown.

PCR employed 60 Vbeta and 13 Jbeta primers. Clones were sequenced by immunoSEQ multiplex PCR, and TCRdb holds only the in-frame ones, with some missing. This table has over 65,000 clones, over 75% appearing once. The specimen was PBMCs. The clonotype was recovered from a human donor in good health. V is TRBV11-3 and J is TRBJ2-1; 8 bases are shared with TRBD2. The CDR3 bases are TGTGCCAGCAGCTTAGTAGCGGGGAGCTCCTACAATGAGCAGTTCTTC. Protein sequence: CASSLVAGSSYNEQFF.